Listed below are T cell receptor beta chains from one sample, sequenced in a study of blood T cell repertoires in COVID-19. The method was immunoSEQ multiplex PCR; TCRdb's version includes in-frame clones alone and lacks a portion of them. The sample gives some 57,000 clones, roughly 87% of which show up once; around 9.6% is in the top ten. Sequencing was carried out using peripheral blood. The origin of the receptors is a human donor in a cohort sampled during active COVID-19. The CDR3 runs from the conserved cysteine through the conserved F or W. The D gene is left open where the match is weak. Where a row states a size, it is once, few, many or the class of an expanded clone; other rows omit it.

abundance,len,d_gene,j_gene,v_gene,CDR3nt,CDR3aa
-,15,-,TRBJ2-1,TRBV21-1,TGTGCCAGCAGCAAATGGGCCGATTCCTACAATGAGCAGTTCTTC,CASSKWADSYNEQFF
-,15,TRBD1,TRBJ2-1,TRBV11-2,TGTGCCAGCAGCATCCTACAGGGGGCTGGGAATGAGCAGTTCTTC,CASSILQGAGNEQFF
-,15,-,TRBJ2-5,TRBV24-1,TGTGCCACCAGTAACCCCCGCGGGGCGGGGGAGACCCAGTACTTC,CATSNPRGAGETQYF
-,13,-,TRBJ2-2,TRBV6-5,TGTGCCAGCAGGTACCAGAGGACCGGGGAGCTGTTTTTT,CASRYQRTGELFF
-,15,TRBD1,TRBJ2-2,TRBV19,TGTGCCAGTACTGGAGGGGACAGGGGCTCCGGGGAGCTGTTTTTT,CASTGGDRGSGELFF
once,14,-,TRBJ1-1,TRBV18,TGTGCCAGCTCACCCTGGGAGGGATACACTGAAGCTTTCTTT,CASSPWEGYTEAFF
-,15,-,TRBJ2-3,TRBV6-5,TGTGCCAGCAGCCCACTAGCAGCTAGCACAGATACGCAGTATTTT,CASSPLAASTDTQYF
few,13,-,TRBJ2-7,TRBV25-1,TGTGCCAGCAGTGATTCAGGTCCGGTGAAGCAGTACTTC,CASSDSGPVKQYF
-,13,-,TRBJ2-2,TRBV10-1,TGCGCCAGCGCCAGGGTTGACACCGGGGAGCTGTTTTTT,CASARVDTGELFF
-,15,-,TRBJ2-1,TRBV5-8,TGTGCCAGCAGCTTGAGGGGTATGGGCTACAATGAGCAGTTCTTC,CASSLRGMGYNEQFF
-,13,-,TRBJ2-5,TRBV6-5,TGTGCCAGCAGCGACGCCAACGGGGAGACCCAGTACTTC,CASSDANGETQYF
-,17,TRBD1,TRBJ1-2,TRBV5-1,TGCGCCAGCAGCTTTTTCCCCTCCGGGACAGAGGACTATGGCTACACCTTC,CASSFFPSGTEDYGYTF
once,14,-,TRBJ1-6,TRBV4-3,TGCGCCAGCAGCCCAGGGGCAGGGATTTCACCCCTCCACTTT,CASSPGAGISPLHF
-,14,-,TRBJ1-1,TRBV5-1,TGCGCCAGCAGCTTAAGCCGGGTAAACACTGAAGCTTTCTTT,CASSLSRVNTEAFF
-,13,-,TRBJ2-7,TRBV28,TGTGCCAGCAGTTTAGCGGCTCCTGACGAGCAGTACTTC,CASSLAAPDEQYF
-,15,TRBD1,TRBJ2-7,TRBV27,TGTGCCAGCAGTTTATCTTACACAGGGGGCTACGAGCAGTACTTC,CASSLSYTGGYEQYF
-,20,TRBD2,TRBJ2-3,TRBV7-3,TGTGCCAGCAGCTTAAGGTCTAGCGGGAGTCTAGGTGGAAGCACAGATACGCAGTATTTT,CASSLRSSGSLGGSTDTQYF
-,13,-,TRBJ2-3,TRBV30,TGTGCCTGGTCCAGGGGATCCACAGATACGCAGTATTTT,CAWSRGSTDTQYF
-,14,-,TRBJ2-5,TRBV7-7,TGTGCCAGCAGCTTAGATTATTCCCAAGAGACCCAGTACTTC,CASSLDYSQETQYF
-,13,-,TRBJ2-1,TRBV28,TGTGCCAGCAGTTCCGGGACCTACAATGAGCAGTTCTTC,CASSSGTYNEQFF
-,12,-,TRBJ2-2,TRBV24-1,TGTGCCACCAGTGATTTCCTCGGGGAGCTGTTTTTT,CATSDFLGELFF
-,16,TRBD1,TRBJ2-1,TRBV7-9,TGTGCCAGCACCCCACGTGACACAGGGGGTAGCAATGAGCAGTTCTTC,CASTPRDTGGSNEQFF
-,15,-,TRBJ2-7,TRBV7-2,TGTGCCAGCAGCTTAGATCCCCCCGGACTCTACGAGCAGTACTTC,CASSLDPPGLYEQYF
-,20,TRBD2,TRBJ2-4,TRBV4-2,TGTGCCAGCAGCCAAGAGGAAGGACTAGCGGGTTACCTAGCCAAAAACATTCAGTACTTC,CASSQEEGLAGYLAKNIQYF
few,14,TRBD2,TRBJ2-3,TRBV19,TGTGCCAGTACCCCGGGAGGGGGGACAGATACGCAGTATTTT,CASTPGGGTDTQYF
-,16,TRBD1,TRBJ1-2,TRBV27,TGTGCCAGCAGTTTTTCCGCCGGGACAGTTAACTATGGCTACACCTTC,CASSFSAGTVNYGYTF
-,15,TRBD2,TRBJ2-5,TRBV5-4,TGTGCCAGCGGGACTAGCGGGAGGGCCGGGGAGACCCAGTACTTC,CASGTSGRAGETQYF
-,16,TRBD1,TRBJ2-1,TRBV5-5,TGTGCCAGCAGTCTGAGAGGGGGCGCGTCCTACAATGAGCAGTTCTTC,CASSLRGGASYNEQFF
-,14,TRBD1,TRBJ2-5,TRBV9,TGTGCCAGCAGCTTCCGGACAGGACAAGAGACCCAGTACTTC,CASSFRTGQETQYF
-,14,-,TRBJ1-6,TRBV9,TGTGCCAGCAGCGCCAGGGGCGACAATTCACCCCTCCACTTT,CASSARGDNSPLHF
-,18,-,TRBJ2-7,TRBV19,TGTGCCAGTAGTCCCATTGGGCGGCAAGCGGGCAGCTCCTACGAGCAGTACTTC,CASSPIGRQAGSSYEQYF
-,15,TRBD1,TRBJ1-2,TRBV28,TGTGCCAGCAGCACCCCGGGACAGGGGGCTTTTGGCTACACCTTC,CASSTPGQGAFGYTF
-,17,-,TRBJ2-2,TRBV3-1/TRBV3-2,TGTGCCAGCAGCCAAGAGTTCAGGTTTTCGAACACCGGGGAGCTGTTTTTT,CASSQEFRFSNTGELFF
-,16,TRBD1,TRBJ2-5,TRBV10-2,TGCGCCAGCAGTGAGGATTCACAGGGGGTGCAAGAGACCCAGTACTTC,CASSEDSQGVQETQYF
few,17,-,TRBJ2-1,TRBV4-1,TGCGCCAGCAGCCATAAGATTTGGGGGGAGACTCGAAATGAGCAGTTCTTC,CASSHKIWGETRNEQFF
-,16,TRBD1,TRBJ2-1,TRBV7-7,TGTGCCAGCAGCGGGGACCGGGACAGGGGAAGGAATGAGCAGTTCTTC,CASSGDRDRGRNEQFF
-,18,TRBD1,TRBJ2-4,TRBV11-2,TGTGCCAGCAGCTTGGACAGGGGGAAGCTCGGGGCCAAAAACATTCAGTACTTC,CASSLDRGKLGAKNIQYF
few,13,-,TRBJ2-2,TRBV6-4,TGTGCCAGCAGTGACACAAGGGGCGGGGAGCTGTTTTTT,CASSDTRGGELFF
-,15,TRBD1,TRBJ1-6,TRBV7-9,TGTGCCAGCAGCTACGGGACAGGGAGGCGGTCACCCCTCCACTTT,CASSYGTGRRSPLHF
-,13,-,TRBJ2-7,TRBV7-2,TGTGCCAGCAGCTTCGACTCCTCCTACGAGCAGTACTTC,CASSFDSSYEQYF
-,15,TRBD1,TRBJ2-1,TRBV19,TGTGCCAGTAGTGGAAGGACAGGGAATGACAATGAGCAGTTCTTC,CASSGRTGNDNEQFF